This TCR beta chain was captured by sequencing in a study of blood T cell repertoires in COVID-19. Source study methods: Quantification of nucleated cells was approximated via reference gene primer amplification. The repertoire was sequenced with immunoSEQ multiplex PCR; TCRdb's copy has only in-frame clones and lacks some. That table gives V, J and clone size, and the DNA gave D and trimming. The repertoire has 110,000 to 150,000 clones, roughly 80% of them found once; the top ten carry 8% to 10%. Turning to this clone: A read error may account for a junction end that differs from germline.

What was sequenced was peripheral blood. The TCR originated in a woman older than 75 in a cohort sampled during active or convalescent COVID-19.

The CDR3 DNA is TGTGCCAGCAGATTAGGGGAGGGAGGCACCGGGGAGCTGTTTTTT. As protein: CASRLGEGGTGELFF. This rearrangement joins TRBV11-3 to TRBJ2-2; 7 bases line up with TRBD2. The CDR3 has 15 residues. From germline, CDR1 is SGHNT and CDR2 YENEEA.